This T cell receptor beta chain stems from a study of Ad26.COV2.S vaccination and SARS-CoV-2 variants. In the study overall: Intramuscular Ad26.COV2.S at 5x10^10 or 1x10^11 viral particles.

The assay was immunoSEQ multiplex PCR, and TCRdb's table has in-frame clones only and misses some. The data contain nearly 400,000 clones, approximately 89% of them singletons. On this clone itself: Antigen unknown.

V was shortened by 1 base and J by 5 bases, with 11 bases between the two germline ends. Looked up from germline, CDR1 is SGHVS and CDR2 is FQNEAQ. The CDR3 is 15 amino acids. Study findings and constraints: Substantial post-vaccination breadth of spike-specific CD8+ and CD4+ T cell responses was reported. Breadth and depth estimates from TCRs may understate total T cell responses.

Documented treatment: around 19 received Ad26.COV2.S at low or high dose, single or two shots; about 5 received placebo; per-sample allocation not given. Sampling took place 63 days after the first vaccine or placebo injection. Participants' vaccine, an Ad26 vector, delivered Wuhan-strain SARS-CoV-2 spike. This receptor was obtained from a person aged 18 to 65 who received the Ad26.COV2.S COVID-19 vaccine or a placebo. This specimen consisted of peripheral blood, obtained in a trial of Ad26.COV2.S vaccine versus placebo. This chain joins TRBV7-8 and TRBJ2-2; a possible D gene is TRBD1 (5 bases). CDR3 coding DNA: TGTGCCAGCAGCTTAGTCGGTCAGGGTACCGGGGAGCTGTTTTTT. This encodes CASSLVGQGTGELFF.